Shown below are 10 T cell receptor beta chains from a single sample sequenced in a study of cytomegalovirus exposure and HLA in healthy donors. In the PCR, 60 Vbeta and 13 Jbeta primers were used. The protocol was immunoSEQ multiplex PCR, while the TCRdb copy is restricted to in-frame clones and leaves out a portion. The repertoire holds 100,000 to 150,000 clones, with roughly 80% as singletons. Sequencing input: PBMCs. The source of these receptors is a woman between 35 and 50 years old in good health and CMV-seronegative.

The chain employs TRBV19 and TRBJ1-5; D unclear. This CDR3 is 13 amino acids long. Trimming took 5 bases from V and 8 from J, leaving 13 bases between them. Germline CDR1 is LNHDA and CDR2 is SQIVND (reference sequence). CDR3 DNA sequence: TGTGCCAGTAGTTTACAGATGCGGGAGCCCCAGCATTTT. This gives the protein CASSLQMREPQHF.

The genes are TRBV2 and TRBJ2-1; D gene unclear. The ends were cut back, 7 bases at V and 5 bases at J, with 15 bases in the middle. CDR3 length: 14 residues. CDR1 SNHLY and CDR2 FYNNEI come from the germline V gene. CDR3 DNA: TGTGCCAGCATCGAGTCGGAGATCCACAATGAGCAGTTCTTC. It yields the protein CASIESEIHNEQFF.

The chain uses TRBV2 and TRBJ2-2; D possibly corresponds to TRBD1 (6 bases). Trimming removed 5 bases from V and 1 base from J, with 11 bases in between. There are 15 residues in the CDR3. The germline V gene encodes CDR1 SNHLY and CDR2 FYNNEI. The DNA of the CDR3 is TGTGCCAGCAGTTCCGGACAGATGAACACCGGGGAGCTGTTTTTT. This sequence encodes CASSSGQMNTGELFF.

The V call is TRBV4-2, the J call TRBJ1-4; the D is unclear. The germline V gene encodes CDR1 LGHNA and CDR2 YNFKEQ. CDR3 length: 13 amino acids. The germline V and J ends were trimmed by 5 bases and 3 bases, with 7 bases remaining between them. CDR3 sequence: CASSDLANEKLFF. Written as DNA, the CDR3 is TGTGCCAGCAGCGACCTAGCTAATGAAAAACTGTTTTTT.

The chain is built from TRBV4-1 and TRBJ2-3, with D perhaps TRBD1 (5 bases). This CDR3 is built from 15 residues. Trimming left V 4 bases short and J 0 bases short, with 11 bases between. Per the germline V gene, CDR1 is MGHRA and CDR2 is YSYEKL. CDR3 residues: CASSLGHGSTDTQYF. As DNA, the CDR3 is TGCGCCAGCAGCCTGGGGCACGGGAGCACAGATACGCAGTATTTT.

The rearrangement links TRBV5-1 to TRBJ1-2, with unresolved D. The V gene lost 0 bases and the J gene lost 3 bases, with 15 bases spanning the gap. The CDR3 has 16 amino acids. The germline gives CDR1 SGHRS, CDR2 YFSETQ. This chain's CDR3 is CASSLGPIAGDYGYTF. Written as DNA, the CDR3 is TGCGCCAGCAGCTTGGGTCCCATAGCCGGGGACTATGGCTACACCTTC.

With regard to this clone: Its ends do not fully match the called genes, so a read error is possible. This chain connects TRBV15 to TRBJ1-3; TRBD1 agrees at 9 bases. The CDR3 loop spans 18 amino acids. Germline values: CDR1 LNHNV, CDR2 YYDKDF (reference sequence). The CDR3 region has the DNA TGTGCCACCAGCAGAGGGGGAACAGGGGGCGCTTCTGTAAACACCATATATTTT. Translation: CATSRGGTGGASVNTIYF.

The V gene is TRBV5-1, the J gene TRBJ2-4; 7 bases are a match to TRBD1. The CDR3 extends over 15 amino acids. V dropped 2 bases and J dropped 5; count of bases not matched to a gene: 7. Germline V gene lookup returns CDR1 SGHRS and CDR2 YFSETQ. The CDR3, as DNA: TGCGCCAGCAGCTTCTCAGTAGGGGGCGAAAACATTCAGTACTTC. Its protein product is CASSFSVGGENIQYF.

This rearrangement joins TRBV27 to TRBJ2-1, with D tentatively TRBD1 (5 bases). The germline gives CDR1 MNHEY, CDR2 SMNVEV (reference sequence). V dropped 5 bases and J dropped 6 bases, with 17 bases sitting between them. The CDR3 has 15 residues. The CDR3 loop is CASSPRLNQGNEQFF. In nucleotides, the CDR3 is TGTGCCAGCAGTCCAAGGTTGAACCAGGGCAATGAGCAGTTCTTC.

The V gene is TRBV7-2, the J gene TRBJ2-2; D possibly corresponds to TRBD2 (5 bases). V shed 0 bases and J shed 6 bases, with 17 bases lying between them. The CDR3 sequence is 17 residues long. The germline V gene has CDR1 SGHTA and CDR2 FQGNSA. DNA for the CDR3: TGTGCCAGCAGCTTAGCGTGGCTAGCTCAAACGGCCGGGGAGCTGTTTTTT. It specifies CASSLAWLAQTAGELFF.